This TCR beta chain comes out of a study of regulatory T cells in long-lasting Graves disease. According to the study, TCR beta libraries were built with iRepertoire HTBI primers and CDR3-region Arm-PCR. Source study methods: Overall, samples carried around 68 TRBV and 13 to 15 TRBJ segments. MiXCR, applied by TCRdb to the multiplex PCR reads, yields one record per CDR3 protein. V and J calls and clone size were set by TCRdb, not the authors. The data contain 350,000 to 500,000 distinct CDR3 sequences, roughly 17% of them seen just once; the ten biggest clones take up about 11%. Time point noted: newly diagnosed GD, antithyroid drugs for less than 3 months. From RNA extracted from PBMCs, the TCR library was made. CDR3 length: 14 amino acids. CDR1 SEHNR and CDR2 FQNEAQ come from the germline V gene (reference sequence). V lost 1 base, J lost 3 bases, and 9 bases lay in between. This clonotype was detected many times.

These records were also assigned to another study, of T cells in Graves' hyperthyroidism and ophthalmopathy.

The genes are TRBV7-9 and TRBJ1-2; no clear D gene. The source was peripheral blood mononuclear cells (PBMCs), collected at new diagnosis, from a patient treated with antithyroid drugs. This TCR was sampled from a woman in her thirties with Graves disease. The CDR3 here is CASSLGGYDYGYTF. CDR3 coding DNA: TGTGCCAGCAGCTTAGGGGGATATGACTATGGCTACACCTTC. Drawing the rest from reference TRBV7-9 and TRBJ1-2, the complete variable domain is DTGVSQNPRHKITKRGQNVTFRCDPISEHNRLYWYRQTLGQGPEFLTYFQNEAQLEKSRLLSDRFSAERPKGSFSTLEIQRTEQGDSAMYLCASSLGGYDYGYTFGSGTRLTVV.